Reported below is one T cell receptor (beta chain). Using immunoSEQ multiplex PCR, the repertoire was profiled, and TCRdb retains in-frame clones only, with some absent. The sample contains 100,000 to 120,000 clones, around nine tenths of which appear only once. The entry originates in a study of blood T cell repertoires in COVID-19. The origin of this receptor is a woman in her forties or fifties with acute or convalescent COVID-19. The source material was peripheral blood.

CDR3: CASSFGTYEQYF. Here the CDR3 DNA reads TGTGCCAGCAGCTTCGGGACCTACGAGCAGTACTTC. The chain has TRBV11-2 and TRBJ2-7, with TRBD2 as a possible D gene (5 bases). The CDR3 runs to 12 residues. V was cut by 3 bases and J by 2 bases, with 5 bases left in between. Germline CDR1 reads SGHAT; CDR2 reads FQNNGV.